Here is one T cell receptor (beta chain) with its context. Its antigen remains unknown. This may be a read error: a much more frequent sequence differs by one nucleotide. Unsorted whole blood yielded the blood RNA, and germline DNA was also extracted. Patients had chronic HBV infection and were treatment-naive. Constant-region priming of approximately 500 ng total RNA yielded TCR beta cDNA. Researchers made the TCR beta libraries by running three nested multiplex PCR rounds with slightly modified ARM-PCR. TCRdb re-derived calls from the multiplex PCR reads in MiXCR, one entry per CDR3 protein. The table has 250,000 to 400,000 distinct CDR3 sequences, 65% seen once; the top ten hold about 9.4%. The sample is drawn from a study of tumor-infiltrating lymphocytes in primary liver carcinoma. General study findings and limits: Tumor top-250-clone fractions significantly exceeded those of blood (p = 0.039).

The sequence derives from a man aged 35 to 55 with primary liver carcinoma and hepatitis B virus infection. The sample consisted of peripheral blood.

The CDR3 nucleotides read TGTGCCAGCAGGTCTACAGGGGGATCGCACAATGATCAGTTCTTC. Its protein product is CASRSTGGSHNDQFF. V gene TRBV6-2 or TRBV6-3 combines with J gene TRBJ2-1, with 8 bases aligning to TRBD1. This CDR3 is 15 amino acids long. In germline, CDR1 is MNHEY, CDR2 SVGEGT.